This T cell receptor (beta chain) was captured in a study of molecular identifiers for immune sequencing clone quantification. The overall study: In replicates, RNA from roughly 20,000 or 100,000 naive CD8 cells was divided five ways and four parts were sequenced.

Whole-study results and caveats: Sizes of clones that are highly expanded could be underestimated (if identical TCR molecules share a barcode).

Naive CD8 T cells were picked out by sorting for CD8+CD4-CCR7+CD45RA+. This clonotype was detected many times. Its matching antigen is unknown. Each CDR3 protein is one row after TCRdb ran MiXCR on the PCR reads. The sample lists some 94,000 distinct CDR3 sequences; about 23% were seen once. The V end was cut by 1 base, the J end by 4 bases, with 12 bases between. The CDR3 spans 15 residues. Germline-derived CDR1 and CDR2 are SGHDT and YYEEEE. The gene calls are TRBV5-6 and TRBJ1-5; no firm D call. The sequenced sample consisted of naive CD8+ T cells from blood, with Jurkat cell RNA spiked in. The subset was: FACS-sorted CD8+CD4-CCR7+CD45RA+ naive T cells. The clonotype was recovered from a human donor in good health. Some libraries in this study had Jurkat cell RNA spiked in. The CDR3 DNA follows: TGTGCCAGCAGCTTGTGGTCCCAGGCTAATCAGCCCCAGCATTTT. Amino acids: CASSLWSQANQPQHF. The full variable domain, its missing parts supplied by reference TRBV5-6 and TRBJ1-5, is DAGVTQSPTHLIKTRGQQVTLRCSPKSGHDTVSWYQQALGQGPQFIFQYYEEEERQRGNFPDRFSGHQFPNYSSELNVNALLLGDSALYLCASSLWSQANQPQHFGDGTRLSIL.